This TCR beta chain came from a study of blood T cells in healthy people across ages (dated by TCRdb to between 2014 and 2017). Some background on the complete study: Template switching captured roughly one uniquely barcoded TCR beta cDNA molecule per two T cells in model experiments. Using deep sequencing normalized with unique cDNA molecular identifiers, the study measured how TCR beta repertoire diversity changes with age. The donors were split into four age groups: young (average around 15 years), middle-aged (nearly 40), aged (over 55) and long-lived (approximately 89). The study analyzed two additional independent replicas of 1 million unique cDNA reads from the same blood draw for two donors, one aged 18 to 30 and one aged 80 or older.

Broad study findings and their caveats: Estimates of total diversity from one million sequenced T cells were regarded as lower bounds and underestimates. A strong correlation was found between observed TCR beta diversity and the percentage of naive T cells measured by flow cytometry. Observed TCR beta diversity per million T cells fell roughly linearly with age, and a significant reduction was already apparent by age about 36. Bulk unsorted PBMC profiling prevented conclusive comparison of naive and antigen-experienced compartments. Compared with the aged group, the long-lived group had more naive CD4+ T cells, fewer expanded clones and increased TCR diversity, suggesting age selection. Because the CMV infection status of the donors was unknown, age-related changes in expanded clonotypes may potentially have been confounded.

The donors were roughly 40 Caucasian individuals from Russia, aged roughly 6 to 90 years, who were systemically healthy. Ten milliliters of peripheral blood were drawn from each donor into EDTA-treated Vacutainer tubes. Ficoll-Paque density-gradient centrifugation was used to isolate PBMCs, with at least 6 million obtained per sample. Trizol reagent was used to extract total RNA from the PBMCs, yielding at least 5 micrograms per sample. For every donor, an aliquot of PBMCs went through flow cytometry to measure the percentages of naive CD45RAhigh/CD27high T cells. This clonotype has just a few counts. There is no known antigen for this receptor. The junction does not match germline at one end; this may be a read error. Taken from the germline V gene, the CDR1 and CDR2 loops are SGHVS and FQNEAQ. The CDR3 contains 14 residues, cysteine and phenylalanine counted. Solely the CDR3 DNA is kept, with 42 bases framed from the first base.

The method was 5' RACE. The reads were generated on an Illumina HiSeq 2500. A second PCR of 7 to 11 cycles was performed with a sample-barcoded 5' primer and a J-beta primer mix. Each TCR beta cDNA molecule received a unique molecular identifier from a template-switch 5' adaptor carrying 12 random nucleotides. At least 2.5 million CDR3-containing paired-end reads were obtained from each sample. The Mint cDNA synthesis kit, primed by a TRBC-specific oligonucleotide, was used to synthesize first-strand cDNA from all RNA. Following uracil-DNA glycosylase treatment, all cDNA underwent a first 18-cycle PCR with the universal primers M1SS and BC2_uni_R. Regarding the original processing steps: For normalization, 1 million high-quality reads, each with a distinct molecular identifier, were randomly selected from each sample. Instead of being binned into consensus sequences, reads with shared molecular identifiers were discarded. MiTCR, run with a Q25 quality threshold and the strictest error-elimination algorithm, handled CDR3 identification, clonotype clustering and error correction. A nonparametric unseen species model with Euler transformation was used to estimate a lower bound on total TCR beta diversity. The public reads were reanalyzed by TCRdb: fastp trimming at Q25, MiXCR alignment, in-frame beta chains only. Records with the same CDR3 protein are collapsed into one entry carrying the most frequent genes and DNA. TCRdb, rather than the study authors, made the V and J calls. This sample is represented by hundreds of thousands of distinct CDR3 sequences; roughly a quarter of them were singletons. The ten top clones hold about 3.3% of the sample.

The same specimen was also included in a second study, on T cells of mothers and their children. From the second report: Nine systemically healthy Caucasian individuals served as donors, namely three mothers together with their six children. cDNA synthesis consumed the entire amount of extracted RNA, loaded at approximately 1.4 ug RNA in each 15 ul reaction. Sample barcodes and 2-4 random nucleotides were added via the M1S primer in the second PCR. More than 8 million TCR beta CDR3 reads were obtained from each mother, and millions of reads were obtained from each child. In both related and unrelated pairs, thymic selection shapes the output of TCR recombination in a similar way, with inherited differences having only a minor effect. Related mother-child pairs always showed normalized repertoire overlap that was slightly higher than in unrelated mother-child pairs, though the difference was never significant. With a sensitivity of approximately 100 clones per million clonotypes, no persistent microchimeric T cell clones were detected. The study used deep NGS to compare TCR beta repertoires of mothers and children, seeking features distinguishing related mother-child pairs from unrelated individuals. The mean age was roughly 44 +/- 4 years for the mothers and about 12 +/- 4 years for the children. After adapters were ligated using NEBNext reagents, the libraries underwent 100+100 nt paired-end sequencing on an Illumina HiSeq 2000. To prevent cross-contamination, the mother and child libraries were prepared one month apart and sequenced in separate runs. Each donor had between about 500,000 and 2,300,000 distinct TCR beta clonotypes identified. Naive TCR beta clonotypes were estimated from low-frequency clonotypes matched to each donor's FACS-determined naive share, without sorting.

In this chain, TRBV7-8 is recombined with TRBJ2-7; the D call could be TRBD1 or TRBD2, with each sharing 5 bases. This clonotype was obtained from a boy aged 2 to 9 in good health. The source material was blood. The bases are TGTGCCTGCAGCGCAGGGTGGAGCGGAGGAGAGGGGTACTTC. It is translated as CACSAGWSGGEGYF.